The entry below describes one T cell receptor (beta chain). This clone has just a few counts. No cognate antigen has been identified for it. Nothing much larger sits one base from this clone, and base qualities are not available. This sample is part of a study of sequential checkpoint blockade in melanoma (dated by TCRdb to between 2017 and 2020). About the investigation overall: Patients were assigned by 1:1 randomization to either first-line nivolumab followed by ipilimumab (arm A) or ipilimumab followed by nivolumab (arm B). Maintenance nivolumab came after both trial sequences. Study-level results and caveats: Validation of the response-prediction model combining TCR metrics and mutation burden is needed in larger, independent patient cohorts.

The immunoSEQ Assay was used to immunosequence TCRbeta CDR3 regions from genomic DNA. Prior to high-throughput sequencing, genomic DNA was amplified by bias-controlled multiplex PCR. The paper's processing steps were these. To quantify the absolute abundance of each unique TCRbeta CDR3 region, the sequences were collapsed and filtered. Clonality, defined as 1 minus Pielou's evenness, was calculated using only productive rearrangements. A previously published method was used to identify clones with significantly greater frequencies in on-treatment samples than in baseline samples. TCRdb took over this immuneACCESS table, retaining in-frame rearrangements with V and J assigned. Such tables are incomplete; in checked studies, under half of the missing clones stem from an unresolved V gene, and the remainder is unexplained. V, J and clone size are taken as reported in that table, and D and trimming were inferred from the DNA itself. The sample table records around 20,000 clones; roughly 86% of these occur just once. Around 10% of the sample rests with the top ten.

What this sample's treatment or condition label stands for: randomized to nivolumab then ipilimumab (arm A) or the reverse (arm B). None of the patients in the trial had previously been given DNA-damaging chemotherapy. Thawed PBMCs were sorted on a FACS Aria II flow cytometer to isolate live CD3+CD8+ cells negative for CD19 and CD56. Samples came from patients with melanoma in CheckMate 064, a randomized, open-label phase II trial of sequential checkpoint blockade. Leukapheresis was used to collect peripheral blood mononuclear cells, which were then purified with Ficoll-Paque and frozen in human serum with roughly 10% DMSO. Right after sorting, the blood CD3+CD8+ cells were verified to be >95% pure, and DNA extraction followed. V is clipped by 5 bases and J by 1 base, and the sequence between their germline boundaries is 12 bases long. Reading the germline V gene gives CDR1 SNHLY and CDR2 FYNNEI. From the cysteine up to the phenylalanine, the CDR3 has a length of 14 residues. Kept here is only the CDR3 DNA, which spans 42 bases and is read in frame from base 1.

The sequence links TRBV2 to TRBJ2-7; the D region possibly corresponds to TRBD1 (5 bases align). Here the sequenced sample was CD8+ T cells sorted from blood (inferred from file names), taken from a patient given nivolumab and ipilimumab in sequence. This receptor was taken from a human donor with melanoma. The DNA is TGTGCCAGCAGTCTTCCTGACAGTTCCTACGAGCAGTACTTC. The encoded protein is CASSLPDSSYEQYF.